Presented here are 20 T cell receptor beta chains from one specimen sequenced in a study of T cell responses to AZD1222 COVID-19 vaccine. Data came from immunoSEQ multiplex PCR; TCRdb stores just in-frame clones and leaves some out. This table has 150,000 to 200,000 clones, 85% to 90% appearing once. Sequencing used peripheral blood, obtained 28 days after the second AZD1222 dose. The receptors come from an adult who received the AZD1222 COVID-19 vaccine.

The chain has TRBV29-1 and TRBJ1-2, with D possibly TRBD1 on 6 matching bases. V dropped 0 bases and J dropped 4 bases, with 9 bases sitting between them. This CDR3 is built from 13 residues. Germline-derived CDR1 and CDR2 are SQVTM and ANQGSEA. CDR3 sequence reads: CSVEEWGAYGYTF. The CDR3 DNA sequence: TGCAGCGTTGAAGAGTGGGGGGCCTATGGCTACACCTTC.

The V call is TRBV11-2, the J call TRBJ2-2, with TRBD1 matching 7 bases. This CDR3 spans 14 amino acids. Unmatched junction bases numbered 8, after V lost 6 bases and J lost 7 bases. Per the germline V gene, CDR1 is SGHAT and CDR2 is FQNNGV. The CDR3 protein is CASSQENRGGELFF. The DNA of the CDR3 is TGTGCCAGCAGTCAAGAGAACAGGGGCGGGGAGCTGTTTTTT.

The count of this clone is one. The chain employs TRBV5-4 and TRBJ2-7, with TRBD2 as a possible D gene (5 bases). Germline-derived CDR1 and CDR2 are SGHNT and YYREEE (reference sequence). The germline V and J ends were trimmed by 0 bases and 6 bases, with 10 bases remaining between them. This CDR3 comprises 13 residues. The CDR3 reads CASSLVGGSEQYF. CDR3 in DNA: TGTGCCAGCAGCTTGGTGGGTGGGAGCGAGCAGTACTTC.

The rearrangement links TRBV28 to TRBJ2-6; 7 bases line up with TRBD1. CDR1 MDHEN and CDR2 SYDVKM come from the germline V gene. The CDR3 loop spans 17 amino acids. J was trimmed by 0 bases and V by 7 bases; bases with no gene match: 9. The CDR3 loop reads CASNVDRAYSGANVLTF. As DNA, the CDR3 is TGTGCCAGCAACGTCGACAGGGCATACTCTGGGGCCAACGTCCTGACTTTC.

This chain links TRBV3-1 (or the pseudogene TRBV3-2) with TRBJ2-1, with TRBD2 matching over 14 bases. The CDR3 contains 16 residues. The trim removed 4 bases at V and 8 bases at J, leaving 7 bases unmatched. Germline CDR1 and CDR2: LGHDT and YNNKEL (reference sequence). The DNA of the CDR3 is TGTGCCAGCAGCCTGAACGGACTAGCGGGGGGACATGAGCAGTTCTTC. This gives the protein CASSLNGLAGGHEQFF.

This CDR3 reads CASRWGSQDTEAFF. CDR3 sequence (DNA): TGTGCCAGCAGGTGGGGGAGTCAGGACACTGAAGCTTTCTTT. The rearrangement links TRBV7-2 to TRBJ1-1; perhaps TRBD1 as D (5 bases). This CDR3 is built from 14 residues. V lost 6 bases to trimming and J lost 3 bases, with 14 bases between them. Germline loops: CDR1 SGHTA, CDR2 FQGNSA.

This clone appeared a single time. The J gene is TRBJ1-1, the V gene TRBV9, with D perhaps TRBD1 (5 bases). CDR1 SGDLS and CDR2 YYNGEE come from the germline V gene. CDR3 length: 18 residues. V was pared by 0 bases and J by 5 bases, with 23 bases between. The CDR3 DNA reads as TGTGCCAGCAGCGTAGCTACGGGGGGGGACCCAGGTGATACTGAAGCTTTCTTT. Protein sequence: CASSVATGGDPGDTEAFF.

This CDR3 reads CASRESEPSGGLQVDEQFF. Here the CDR3 DNA reads TGTGCCAGCAGAGAAAGCGAGCCTAGCGGGGGGCTTCAGGTGGATGAGCAGTTCTTC. This chain connects TRBV3-1 (or the pseudogene TRBV3-2) to TRBJ2-1; 11 bases match TRBD2. Trimming took 6 bases from V and 8 from J; bases not matched to a gene: 21. Germline loops: CDR1 LGHDT, CDR2 YNNKEL (reference sequence). CDR3 length: 19 residues.

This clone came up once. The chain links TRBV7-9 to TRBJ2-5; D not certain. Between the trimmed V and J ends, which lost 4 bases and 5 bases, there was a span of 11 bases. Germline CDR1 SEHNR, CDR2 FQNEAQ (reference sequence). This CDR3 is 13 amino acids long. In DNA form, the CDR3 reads TGTGCCAGCAGCTCCTCGGCGGTTGAGACCCAGTACTTC. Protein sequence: CASSSSAVETQYF. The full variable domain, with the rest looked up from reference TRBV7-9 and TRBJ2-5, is DTGVSQNPRHKITKRGQNVTFRCDPISEHNRLYWYRQTLGQGPEFLTYFQNEAQLEKSRLLSDRFSAERPKGSFSTLEIQRTEQGDSAMYLCASSSSAVETQYFGPGTRLLVL.

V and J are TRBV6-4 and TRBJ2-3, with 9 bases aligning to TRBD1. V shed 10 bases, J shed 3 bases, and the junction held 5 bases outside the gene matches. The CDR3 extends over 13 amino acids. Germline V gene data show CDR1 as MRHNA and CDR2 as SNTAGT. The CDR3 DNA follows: TGTGCCACCTCGACAGGGGGAACAGATACGCAGTATTTT. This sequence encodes CATSTGGTDTQYF.

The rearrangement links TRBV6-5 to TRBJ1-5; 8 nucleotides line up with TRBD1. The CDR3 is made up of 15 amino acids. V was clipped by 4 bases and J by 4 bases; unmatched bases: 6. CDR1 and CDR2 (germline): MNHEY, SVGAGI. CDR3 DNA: TGTGCCAGCAGTTCGGCACAGGGGGGGAATCAGCCCCAGCATTTT. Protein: CASSSAQGGNQPQHF.

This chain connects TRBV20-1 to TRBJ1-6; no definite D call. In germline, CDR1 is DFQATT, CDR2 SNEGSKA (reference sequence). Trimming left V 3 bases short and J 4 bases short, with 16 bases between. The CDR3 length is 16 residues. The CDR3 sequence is CSASLTNTGYNSPLHF. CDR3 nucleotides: TGCAGTGCTAGTCTCACCAACACCGGATATAATTCACCCCTCCACTTT.

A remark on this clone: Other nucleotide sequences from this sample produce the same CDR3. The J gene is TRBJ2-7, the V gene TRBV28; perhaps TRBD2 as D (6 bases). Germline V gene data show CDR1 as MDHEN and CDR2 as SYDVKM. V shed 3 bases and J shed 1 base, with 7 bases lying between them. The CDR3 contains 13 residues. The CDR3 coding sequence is TGTGCCAGCAGTTTCGGGACTTCCTACGAGCAGTACTTC. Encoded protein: CASSFGTSYEQYF.

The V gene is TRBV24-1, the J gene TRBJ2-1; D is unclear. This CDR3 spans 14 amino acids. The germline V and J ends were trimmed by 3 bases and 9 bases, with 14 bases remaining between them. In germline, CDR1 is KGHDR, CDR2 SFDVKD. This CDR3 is CATSDPNASREQFF. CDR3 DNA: TGTGCCACCAGTGATCCAAACGCTTCCCGTGAGCAGTTCTTC.

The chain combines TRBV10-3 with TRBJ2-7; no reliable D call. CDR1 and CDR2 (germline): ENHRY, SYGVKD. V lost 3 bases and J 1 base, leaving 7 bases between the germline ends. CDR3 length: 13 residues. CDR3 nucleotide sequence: TGTGCCATCAGTGACTTGCTATCCTACGAGCAGTACTTC. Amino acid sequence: CAISDLLSYEQYF.

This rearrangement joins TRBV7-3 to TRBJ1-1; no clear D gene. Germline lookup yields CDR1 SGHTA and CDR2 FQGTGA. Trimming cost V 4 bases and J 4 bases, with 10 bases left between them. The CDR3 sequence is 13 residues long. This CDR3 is CASSYTTGTEAFF. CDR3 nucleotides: TGTGCCAGCAGCTACACCACGGGCACTGAAGCTTTCTTT.

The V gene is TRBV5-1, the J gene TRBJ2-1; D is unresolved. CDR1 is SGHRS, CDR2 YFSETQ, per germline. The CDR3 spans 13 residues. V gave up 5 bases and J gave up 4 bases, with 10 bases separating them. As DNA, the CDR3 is TGCGCCAGCAGACAAGACGGTTACAATGAGCAGTTCTTC. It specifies CASRQDGYNEQFF.

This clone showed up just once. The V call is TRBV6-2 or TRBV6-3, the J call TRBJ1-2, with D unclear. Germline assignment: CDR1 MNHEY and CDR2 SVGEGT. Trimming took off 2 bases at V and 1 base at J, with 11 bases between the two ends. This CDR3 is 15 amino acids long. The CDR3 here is CASSYAAGFNYGYTF. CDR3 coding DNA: TGTGCCAGCAGTTACGCCGCCGGGTTTAACTATGGCTACACCTTC.

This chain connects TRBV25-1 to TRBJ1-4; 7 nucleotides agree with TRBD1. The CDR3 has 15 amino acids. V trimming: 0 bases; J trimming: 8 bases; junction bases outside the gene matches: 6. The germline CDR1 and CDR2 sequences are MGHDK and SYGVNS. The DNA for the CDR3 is TGTGCCAGCAGTGAATATAAGGGGGCGGAGGAAAAACTGTTTTTT. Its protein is CASSEYKGAEEKLFF. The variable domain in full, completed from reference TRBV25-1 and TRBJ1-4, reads EADIYQTPRYLVIGTGKKITLECSQTMGHDKMYWYQQDPGMELHLIHYSYGVNSTEKGDLSSESTVSRIRTEHFPLTLESARPSHTSQYLCASSEYKGAEEKLFFGSGTQLSVL.

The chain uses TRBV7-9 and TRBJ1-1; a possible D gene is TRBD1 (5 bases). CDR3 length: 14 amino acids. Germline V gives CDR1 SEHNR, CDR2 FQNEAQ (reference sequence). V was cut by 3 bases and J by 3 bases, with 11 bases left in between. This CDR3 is CASSLAGQHTEAFF. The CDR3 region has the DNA TGTGCCAGCAGCTTGGCAGGGCAGCACACTGAAGCTTTCTTT.